The count of the clone carrying this T cell receptor beta chain is one. Its antigen remains unidentified. The data are from a study of T cell responses to AZD1222 COVID-19 vaccine. Across the study: Whether given at about 4 or about 12 weeks, second doses were pooled.

Study findings and constraints: Spike was spanned by vaccine-associated CD4 TCRs, with dominance at 160-218 and 743-854. No repertoire was sampled before or during the peak T cell response, only after it. When two AZD1222 doses had been given, Spike-specific TCR breadth and depth rose.

The protocol was immunoSEQ multiplex PCR, while the TCRdb copy is restricted to in-frame clones and leaves out a portion. The sample contains 180,000 or so clones, around 94% of which appear only once. The sequencing used peripheral blood, collected on day 0 of AZD1222 vaccination. This clonotype was obtained from an adult in good health.

The CDR3 nucleotides are TGTGCCACCAGCAGAGTCTTAGCAACCCAAAACTATGGCTACACCTTC. Translating gives CATSRVLATQNYGYTF. This chain connects TRBV15 to TRBJ1-2; D is uncertain. The V and J ends lost 1 base and 2 bases respectively, with 14 bases between them. The germline gives CDR1 LNHNV, CDR2 YYDKDF (reference sequence). The CDR3 spans 16 residues.